This TCR beta chain was documented in a study of T-cell reconstitution after alpha-beta-depleted transplantation in children. Points from the study as a whole: T-cell counts and diversity were attributed mostly to newly produced T cells one year after transplant. The origin of high day-60 TCRbeta diversity in some patients lay in surviving recipient T cells and thymic progenitors. Reported findings indicate that, about two months after transplant, alpha-beta T cells came from several hundred expanded clones, which were derived from non-depleted graft cells.

The V gene's germline CDR1 is DFQATT and CDR2 SNEGSKA (reference sequence). Trimming took off 4 bases at V and 0 bases at J, with 17 bases between the two ends. This CDR3 region has 16 residues. Many counts were recorded for this clonotype. As yet, its antigen is unknown. Preparation of the TCRbeta library was carried out with unique molecular identifiers. TCRdb reprocessed the PCR reads with MiXCR, giving one entry per CDR3 protein. The data contain 180,000 or so distinct CDR3 sequences, approximately 6.8% of them singletons. The material was PBMCs, obtained before TCRalphabeta/CD19-depleted stem cell transplant. The clonotype was recovered from a girl in the first two years of life with combined immunodeficiency, due to receive a stem cell transplant. The gene calls are TRBV20-1 and TRBJ2-3, with a tentative D call TRBD2 (6 bases). The CDR3 bases are TGCAGTGCTACCATAGCGGTAATACCTAGCACAGATACGCAGTATTTT. Protein product: CSATIAVIPSTDTQYF.